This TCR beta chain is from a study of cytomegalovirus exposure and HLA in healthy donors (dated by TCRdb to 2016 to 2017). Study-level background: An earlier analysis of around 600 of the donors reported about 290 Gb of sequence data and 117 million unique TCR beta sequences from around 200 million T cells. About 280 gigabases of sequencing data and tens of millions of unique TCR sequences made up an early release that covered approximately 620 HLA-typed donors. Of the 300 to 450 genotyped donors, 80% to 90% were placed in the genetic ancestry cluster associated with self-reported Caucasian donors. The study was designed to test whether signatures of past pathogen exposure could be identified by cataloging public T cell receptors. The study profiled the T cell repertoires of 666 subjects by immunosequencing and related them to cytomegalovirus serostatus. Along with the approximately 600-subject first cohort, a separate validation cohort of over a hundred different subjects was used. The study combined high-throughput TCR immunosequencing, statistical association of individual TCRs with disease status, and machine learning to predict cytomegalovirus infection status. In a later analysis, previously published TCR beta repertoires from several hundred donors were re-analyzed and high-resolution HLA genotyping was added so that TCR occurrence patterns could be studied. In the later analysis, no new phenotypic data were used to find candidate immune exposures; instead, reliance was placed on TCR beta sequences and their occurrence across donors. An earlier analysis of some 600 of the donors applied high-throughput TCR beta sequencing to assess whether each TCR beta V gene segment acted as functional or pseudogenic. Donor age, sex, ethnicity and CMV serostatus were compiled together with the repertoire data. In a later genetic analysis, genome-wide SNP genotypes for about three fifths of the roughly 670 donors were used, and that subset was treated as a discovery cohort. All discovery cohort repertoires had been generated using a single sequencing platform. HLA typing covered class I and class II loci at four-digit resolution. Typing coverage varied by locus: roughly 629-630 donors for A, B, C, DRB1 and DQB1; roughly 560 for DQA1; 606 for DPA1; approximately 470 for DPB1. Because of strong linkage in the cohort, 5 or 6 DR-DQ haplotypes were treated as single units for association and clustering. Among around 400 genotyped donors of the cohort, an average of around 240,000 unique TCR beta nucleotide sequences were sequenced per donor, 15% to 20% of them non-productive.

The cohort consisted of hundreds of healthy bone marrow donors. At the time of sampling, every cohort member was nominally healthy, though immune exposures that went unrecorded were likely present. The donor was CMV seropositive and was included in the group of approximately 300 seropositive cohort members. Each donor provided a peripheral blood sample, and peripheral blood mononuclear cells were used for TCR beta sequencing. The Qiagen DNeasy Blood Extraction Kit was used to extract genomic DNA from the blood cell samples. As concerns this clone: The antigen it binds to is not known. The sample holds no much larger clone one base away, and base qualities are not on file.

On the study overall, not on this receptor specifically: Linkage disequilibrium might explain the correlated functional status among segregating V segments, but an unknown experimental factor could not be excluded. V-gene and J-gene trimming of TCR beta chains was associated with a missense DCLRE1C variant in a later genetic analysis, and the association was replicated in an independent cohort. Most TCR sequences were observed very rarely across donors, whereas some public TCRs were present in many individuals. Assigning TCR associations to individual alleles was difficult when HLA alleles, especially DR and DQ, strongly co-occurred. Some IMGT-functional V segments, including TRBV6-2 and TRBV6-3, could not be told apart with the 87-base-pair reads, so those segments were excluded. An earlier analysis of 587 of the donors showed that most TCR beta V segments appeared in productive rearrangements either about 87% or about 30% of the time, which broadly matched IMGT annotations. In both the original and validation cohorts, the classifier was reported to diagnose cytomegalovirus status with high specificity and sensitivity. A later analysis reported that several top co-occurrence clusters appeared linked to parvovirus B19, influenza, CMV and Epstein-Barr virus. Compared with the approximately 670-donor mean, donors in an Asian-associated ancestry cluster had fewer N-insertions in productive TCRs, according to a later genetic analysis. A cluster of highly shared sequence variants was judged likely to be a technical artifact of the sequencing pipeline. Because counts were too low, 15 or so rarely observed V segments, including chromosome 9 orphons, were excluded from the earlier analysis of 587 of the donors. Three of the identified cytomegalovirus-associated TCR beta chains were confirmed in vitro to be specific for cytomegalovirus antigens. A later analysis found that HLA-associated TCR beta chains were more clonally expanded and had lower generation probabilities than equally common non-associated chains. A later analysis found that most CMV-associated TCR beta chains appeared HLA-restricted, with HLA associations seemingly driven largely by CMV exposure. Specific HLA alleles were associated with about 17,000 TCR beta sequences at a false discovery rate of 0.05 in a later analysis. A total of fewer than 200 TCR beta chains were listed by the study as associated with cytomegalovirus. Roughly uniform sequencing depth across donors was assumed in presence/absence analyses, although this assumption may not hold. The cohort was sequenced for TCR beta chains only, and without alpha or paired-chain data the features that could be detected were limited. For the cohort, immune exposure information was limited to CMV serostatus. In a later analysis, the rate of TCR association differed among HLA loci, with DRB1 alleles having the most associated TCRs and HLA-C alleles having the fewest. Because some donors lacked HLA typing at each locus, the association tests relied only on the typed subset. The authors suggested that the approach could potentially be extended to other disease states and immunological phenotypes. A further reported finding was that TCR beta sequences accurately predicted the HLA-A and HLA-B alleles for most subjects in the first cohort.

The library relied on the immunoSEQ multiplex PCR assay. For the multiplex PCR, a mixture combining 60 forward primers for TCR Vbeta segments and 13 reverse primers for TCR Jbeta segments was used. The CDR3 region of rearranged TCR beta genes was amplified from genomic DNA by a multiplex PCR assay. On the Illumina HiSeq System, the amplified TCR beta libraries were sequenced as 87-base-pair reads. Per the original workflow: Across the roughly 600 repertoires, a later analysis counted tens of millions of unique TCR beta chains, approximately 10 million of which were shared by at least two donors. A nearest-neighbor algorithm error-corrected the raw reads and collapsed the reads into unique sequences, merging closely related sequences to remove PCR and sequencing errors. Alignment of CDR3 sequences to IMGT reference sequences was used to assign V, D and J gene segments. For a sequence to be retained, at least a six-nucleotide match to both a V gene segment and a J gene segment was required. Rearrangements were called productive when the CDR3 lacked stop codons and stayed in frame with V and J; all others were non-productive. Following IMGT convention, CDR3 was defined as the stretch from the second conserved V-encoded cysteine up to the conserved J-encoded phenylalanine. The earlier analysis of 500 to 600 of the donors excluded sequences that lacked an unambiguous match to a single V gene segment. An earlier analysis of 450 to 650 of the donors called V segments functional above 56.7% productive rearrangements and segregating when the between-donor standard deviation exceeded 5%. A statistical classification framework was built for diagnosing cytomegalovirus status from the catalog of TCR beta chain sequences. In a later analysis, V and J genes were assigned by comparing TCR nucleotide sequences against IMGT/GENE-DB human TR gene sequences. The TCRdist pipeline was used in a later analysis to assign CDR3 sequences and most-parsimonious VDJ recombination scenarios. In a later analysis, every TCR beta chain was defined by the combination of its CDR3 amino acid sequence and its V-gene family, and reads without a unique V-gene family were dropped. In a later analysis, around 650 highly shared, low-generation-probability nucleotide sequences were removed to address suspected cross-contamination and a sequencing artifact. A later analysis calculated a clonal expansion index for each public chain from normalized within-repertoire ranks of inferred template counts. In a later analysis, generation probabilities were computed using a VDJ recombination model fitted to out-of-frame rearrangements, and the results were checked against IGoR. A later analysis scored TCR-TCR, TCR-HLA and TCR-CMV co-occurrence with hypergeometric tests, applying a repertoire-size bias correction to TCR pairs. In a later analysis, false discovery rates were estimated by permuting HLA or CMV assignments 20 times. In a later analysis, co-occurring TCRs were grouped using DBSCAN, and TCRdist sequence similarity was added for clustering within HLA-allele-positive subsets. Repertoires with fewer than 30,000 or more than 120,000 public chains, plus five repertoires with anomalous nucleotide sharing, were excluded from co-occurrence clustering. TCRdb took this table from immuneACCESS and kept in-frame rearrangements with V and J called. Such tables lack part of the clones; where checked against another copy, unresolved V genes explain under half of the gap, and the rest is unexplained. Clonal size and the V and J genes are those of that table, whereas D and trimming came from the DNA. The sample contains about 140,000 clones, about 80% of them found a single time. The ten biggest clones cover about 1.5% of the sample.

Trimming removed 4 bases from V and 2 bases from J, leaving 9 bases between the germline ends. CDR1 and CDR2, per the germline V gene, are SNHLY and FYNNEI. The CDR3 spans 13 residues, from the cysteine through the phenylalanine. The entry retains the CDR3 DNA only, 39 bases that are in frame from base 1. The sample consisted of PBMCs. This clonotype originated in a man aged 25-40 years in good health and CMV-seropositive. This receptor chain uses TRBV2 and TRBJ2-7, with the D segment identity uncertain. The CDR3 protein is CASSGTSAYEQYF. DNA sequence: TGTGCCAGCAGTGGAACATCCGCCTACGAGCAGTACTTC.